The TCR beta chain under discussion was sequenced for a study of control samples from healthy donors and cancer patients. Here immunoSEQ multiplex PCR was the method, and the copy in TCRdb shows in-frame clones only, minus some. The data hold some 74,000 clones, with about 94% observed a single time. This CDR3 comprises 17 residues. Per the germline V gene, CDR1 is KGHSH and CDR2 is LQKENI. J was trimmed by 8 bases and V by 2 bases; bases with no gene match: 11. Sequenced sample: blood. This TCR was sampled from a woman in her thirties in good health. The gene calls are TRBV18 and TRBJ1-6; 8 bases agree with TRBD1. The CDR3 reads CASSPSWQGALDSPLHF. CDR3 in DNA: TGTGCCAGCTCACCATCTTGGCAGGGGGCTTTAGATTCACCCCTCCACTTT.